This entry lists 11 T cell receptor beta chains sequenced from one sample in a study of identical twins (dated by TCRdb to the mid-2010s). The library was built by means of 5' RACE. TCRdb lists the instrument as Illumina HiSeq 2000. TCRdb passed the public sequencing reads through fastp at Q25 and MiXCR, retaining productive beta sequences. Each CDR3 protein appears once, grouped with its most common genes and DNA. This sample lists over 250,000 distinct CDR3 sequences; roughly 8.6% were detected once. The top ten clones comprise 5.5% to 9% of the sample. The same sample was also studied in work on yellow fever vaccine responses in identical twins.

The specimen sequenced was CD8+ T cells sorted from blood. The receptors were gathered from a young woman in good health.

This clonotype occurred many times. J is TRBJ2-1 and V is TRBV6-1, with D unresolved. Trimming removed 1 base from V and 8 bases from J, with 15 bases in between. This CDR3 has 15 residues. Germline V CDR1 and CDR2: MNHNS, SASEGT. The CDR3 loop reads CASSEVGGTVHEQFF. As DNA, the CDR3 is TGTGCCAGCAGTGAAGTTGGCGGAACCGTCCATGAGCAGTTCTTC.

This clonotype was recorded a few times. V is TRBV6-2 or TRBV6-3 and J is TRBJ2-7, with D uncertain. Deletions cut 0 bases from V and 5 bases from J, with 11 bases between. This CDR3 is built from 14 residues. Germline CDR1 MNHEY, CDR2 SVGEGT. CDR3 nucleotides: TGTGCCAGCAGTTACTCGTGGGGAATGCACGAGCAGTACTTC. Translation gives CASSYSWGMHEQYF.

This clonotype was seen many times. The chain recombines TRBV6-1 with TRBJ1-2, with D perhaps matching TRBD1 (5 bases). Germline loops: CDR1 MNHNS, CDR2 SASEGT. V was clipped by 5 bases and J by 5 bases, with 18 bases between them. The CDR3 is made up of 15 amino acids. The CDR3 region has the DNA TGTGCCAGCAGTACCCTTCAGGGAAGTCTGTATGGCTACACCTTC. Amino acids: CASSTLQGSLYGYTF.

This clonotype was observed a handful of times. The rearrangement links TRBV20-1 to TRBJ2-5; 10 nucleotides align to TRBD1. Losses at the gene ends were 5 bases for V and 4 bases for J; bases not matched to a gene: 1. This CDR3 region has 12 residues. Per germline, CDR1 DFQATT and CDR2 SNEGSKA (reference sequence). The DNA of the CDR3 is TGCAGTGCTGGACAGGGGGGAGAGACCCAGTACTTC. Its translation: CSAGQGGETQYF.

This clonotype has just a few counts. This chain links TRBV7-2 with TRBJ2-2; 8 bases agree with TRBD1. Unmatched junction bases numbered 7, after V lost 5 bases and J lost 5 bases. From germline, CDR1 is SGHTA and CDR2 FQGNSA. The CDR3 sequence is 15 residues long. The DNA of the CDR3 is TGTGCCAGCAGCCTGATTAGGACAGGGACCGGGGAGCTGTTTTTT. This translates into CASSLIRTGTGELFF.

In its sample, this clonotype was seen many times. The V and J genes are TRBV11-2 and TRBJ2-3, with a weak D call TRBD1 (5 bases). The germline V gene has CDR1 SGHAT and CDR2 FQNNGV. Trimming shortened V by 5 bases and J by 4 bases, and 7 bases separated the two germline ends. This CDR3 has 12 amino acids. The chain's CDR3 is CASSPGSDTQYF. The CDR3 DNA follows: TGTGCCAGCAGCCCAGGGTCAGATACGCAGTATTTT. The variable domain in full, completed from reference TRBV11-2 and TRBJ2-3, reads EAGVAQSPRYKIIEKRQSVAFWCNPISGHATLYWYQQILGQGPKLLIQFQNNGVVDDSQLPKDRFSAERLKGVDSTLKIQPAKLEDSAVYLCASSPGSDTQYFGPGTRLTVL.

There are a few counts of this clonotype. CDR3 bases: TGTGCCAGCCTAATTCACAGGGGTGCTGAAGCTTTCTTT. Its translation: CASLIHRGAEAFF. V and J are TRBV6-1 and TRBJ1-1; 7 bases are a match to TRBD1. The germline CDR1 and CDR2 sequences are MNHNS and SASEGT. V trimming: 8 bases; J trimming: 6 bases; junction bases outside the gene matches: 9. CDR3 length: 13 residues.

This clonotype has ten or more counts. V gene TRBV7-9 combines with J gene TRBJ2-7; D may correspond to TRBD1 or TRBD2 (6 bases each). This CDR3 region has 16 residues. The germline CDR1 and CDR2 sequences are SEHNR and FQNEAQ (reference sequence). With 1 base removed from V and 0 bases from J, the gap between germline ends came to 13 bases. This CDR3 reads CASSLVVGGPSYEQYF. CDR3 DNA: TGTGCCAGCAGCTTAGTAGTGGGGGGCCCCTCCTACGAGCAGTACTTC.

This clonotype was seen a handful of times. V and J are TRBV6-6 and TRBJ2-7, with D tentatively TRBD1 (6 bases). V was pared by 6 bases and J by 5 bases, with 11 bases between. Germline V gene sequence: CDR1 MNHNY, CDR2 SVGAGI (reference sequence). The CDR3 loop spans 12 amino acids. CDR3 sequence: CASRNRVDEQYF. Written as DNA, the CDR3 is TGTGCCAGCAGAAACAGGGTCGACGAGCAGTACTTC.

This clonotype came up many times. The chain uses TRBV12-3 or TRBV12-4 and TRBJ2-2; 8 bases match TRBD2. The CDR3 consists of 16 residues. V shed 1 base, J shed 6 bases, and the junction held 7 bases outside the gene matches. The CDR3 DNA follows: TGTGCCAGCAGTTTAGTTCCGGGGGGGCCGGCCGGGGAGCTGTTTTTT. This encodes CASSLVPGGPAGELFF.

This clonotype was detected a few times. The chain recombines TRBV4-2 with TRBJ2-5, with D possibly TRBD2 on 5 matching bases. V lost 0 bases and J lost 4, with 9 bases in between. The germline V gene has CDR1 LGHNA and CDR2 YNFKEQ. The CDR3 length is 14 residues. CDR3: CASSQDGAGETQYF. DNA for the CDR3: TGTGCCAGCAGCCAAGATGGCGCGGGAGAGACCCAGTACTTC.